This T cell receptor beta chain was recovered during a study of beta chain features in type 1 diabetes. General study points: Type 1 diabetes patients showed a moderate but significant shortening of TCRB CDR3s in all four CD4+ subsets.

Expressed TCRB transcripts were sequenced after all isolated RNA was converted to cDNA. Profiled with immunoSEQ multiplex PCR; TCRdb holds only in-frame clones, not every one. The table shows under 50,000 clones, with roughly 70% occurring only once. The junction had 8 bases not matched to a gene; V was cut back by 10 bases and J by 6 bases. CDR1 is LNHDA and CDR2 is SQIVND in the germline V gene (reference sequence). The CDR3 extends over 13 amino acids. As to this clone: Antigen: not known.

Sequenced material: Tregs from blood. The V gene is TRBV19, the J gene TRBJ2-3, with 9 bases identical to TRBD1. This receptor was taken from a woman aged 18-29 years with type 1 diabetes. CDR3 amino acids: CATKGQGRDTQYF. The CDR3, as DNA: TGTGCCACCAAAGGACAGGGGAGGGATACGCAGTATTTT.